The rows below give T cell receptor beta chains drawn from one sample of a study of blood T cell repertoires in COVID-19. Assay: immunoSEQ multiplex PCR; the TCRdb copy retains only in-frame clones and omits some. The sample carries 150,000 to 200,000 clones, 75% to 85% recorded once. The specimen sequenced was PBMCs or T cells enriched from blood (not recorded which). These receptors came from a man in his forties who had recovered from COVID-19. Both conserved end residues are part of each CDR3. D genes are given only for firm matches. Rows may omit the clone size; those that give it use once, few, many or a size class.

V gene	J gene	clone size	D gene	CDR3 DNA	CDR3 protein
TRBV7-2	TRBJ2-3	.	.	TGTGCCAGCAGCTACCCCCCGGCGGTAGATACGCAGTATTTT	CASSYPPAVDTQYF
TRBV11-2	TRBJ1-6	.	.	TGTGCCAGCAGCTTTGATGGGAACAGGGACTCACCCCTCCACTTT	CASSFDGNRDSPLHF
TRBV19	TRBJ2-7	.	.	TGTGCCAGTAGTTGGCAGGGCGGGGACGAGCAGTACTTC	CASSWQGGDEQYF
TRBV29-1	TRBJ2-3	.	.	TGCAGCGTTATAAGCGGCGGGGGCACAGATACGCAGTATTTT	CSVISGGGTDTQYF
TRBV7-8	TRBJ1-3	.	.	TGTGCCAGCAGCTCCGACAGGAACACCATATATTTT	CASSSDRNTIYF
TRBV27	TRBJ2-7	.	TRBD1	TGTGCCAGCAGTTTATATGGGGTAGTCAGGACAGGGAGGCACGAGCAGTACTTC	CASSLYGVVRTGRHEQYF
TRBV11-2	TRBJ2-5	.	TRBD1	TGTGCCAGCAGCCGGGACAGGCGAGAGACCCAGTACTTC	CASSRDRRETQYF
TRBV19	TRBJ2-1	.	.	TGTGCCAGTGAGGGTGGCGGTGGGATTGAGCAGTTCTTC	CASEGGGGIEQFF
TRBV6-1	TRBJ2-4	.	.	TGTGCCAGCAGTGAAGCGCTTCTTCCGGGGGGCCCCAAAAACATTCAGTACTTC	CASSEALLPGGPKNIQYF
TRBV6-1	TRBJ1-5	.	.	TGTGCCAGCAGTGATATGGGGGGGGAGCCCCAGCATTTT	CASSDMGGEPQHF
TRBV5-1	TRBJ1-5	.	.	TGCGCCAGCAGCTTGGGGTCGACGGGGAATCAGCCCCAGCATTTT	CASSLGSTGNQPQHF
TRBV5-6	TRBJ2-1	.	.	TGTGCCAGCAGCCGGGACTTCTTCAATGAGCAGTTCTTC	CASSRDFFNEQFF
TRBV6-5	TRBJ1-3	.	TRBD1	TGTGCCAGCCTCCGGGACAGCGAGAGAAACACCATATATTTT	CASLRDSERNTIYF
TRBV4-1	TRBJ2-5	.	TRBD2	TGCGCCAGCAGCCAAGAGAGGACTAGCGGGACCCAAGAGACCCAGTACTTC	CASSQERTSGTQETQYF
TRBV7-8	TRBJ2-5	.	TRBD2	TGTGCCAGCAGCCCCCGGGGGGGTCGGGGGGCCGGGGAGACCCAGTACTTC	CASSPRGGRGAGETQYF
TRBV27	TRBJ1-1	.	.	TGTGCCAGCAGCCCCGGGGGCACTGAAGCTTTCTTT	CASSPGGTEAFF
TRBV21-1	TRBJ1-2	.	.	TGTGCCAGCAGCAAGGGGGACAATCTTAACTATGGCTACACCTTC	CASSKGDNLNYGYTF
TRBV30	TRBJ1-1	.	.	TGTGCCTGGAGCAGGGGTATCACTGAAGCTTTCTTT	CAWSRGITEAFF
TRBV6-2/TRBV6-3	TRBJ1-1	.	.	TGTGCCAGCAGTCCCTCGGGACTGCTGAACACTGAAGCTTTCTTT	CASSPSGLLNTEAFF
TRBV7-2	TRBJ2-1	.	TRBD2	TGTGCCAGCAGCTTAGGGTATCCGGGACTAGCGGGGGTTGAGCAGTTCTTC	CASSLGYPGLAGVEQFF
TRBV5-4	TRBJ2-5	few	.	TGTGCCAGCAGCTTGGGGGACTCCCAAGAGACCCAGTACTTC	CASSLGDSQETQYF
TRBV19	TRBJ1-1	.	.	TGTGCCAGTACCAGTTTATGGGAAGGGAGGCCTGAAGCTTTCTTT	CASTSLWEGRPEAFF
TRBV6-5	TRBJ1-1	.	.	TGTGCCAGCACTATCCTACGTATCCCGGGGACTGAAGCTTTCTTT	CASTILRIPGTEAFF
TRBV10-3	TRBJ2-1	.	TRBD2	TGTGCCACGGCGGGGGGCGTCGATGAGCAGTTCTTC	CATAGGVDEQFF
TRBV7-3	TRBJ2-1	.	.	TGTGCCAGCACCTCCCCCCCGGGCAATGAGCAGTTCTTC	CASTSPPGNEQFF
TRBV27	TRBJ1-1	.	.	TGTGCCAGCAGTTTAGACGGGACTGAAGCTTTCTTT	CASSLDGTEAFF